Each of the 2 T cell receptor beta chains below was sequenced from the same sample in a study of blood T cell repertoires in COVID-19. Profiling relied on immunoSEQ multiplex PCR, and the TCRdb table lists in-frame clones only, not all of them. The sample shows fewer than 300,000 clones, approximately 85% of them seen only once. Input material: PBMCs or T cells enriched from blood (not recorded which). The receptor set was obtained from a woman aged 25 to 39 who had recovered from COVID-19.

This clone was detected once. The chain is built from TRBV10-3 and TRBJ2-1; tentatively, D is TRBD2 (6 bases). CDR1 and CDR2 (germline): ENHRY, SYGVKD. The CDR3 is 11 residues long. Trimming took 6 bases from V and 9 from J, leaving 9 bases between them. This chain's CDR3 is CAIRQGGEQFF. The CDR3, as DNA: TGTGCCATCAGGCAGGGAGGTGAGCAGTTCTTC.

The rearrangement joins TRBV28 to TRBJ2-5; TRBD2 agrees at 7 bases. Germline V gene lookup returns CDR1 MDHEN and CDR2 SYDVKM. This CDR3 spans 14 amino acids. V lost 6 bases and J lost 7; bases outside the gene matches: 11. CDR3 sequence (DNA): TGTGCCAGCAGCCTGGATCAGCGGGGAGGGACCCAGTACTTC. Its protein product is CASSLDQRGGTQYF.